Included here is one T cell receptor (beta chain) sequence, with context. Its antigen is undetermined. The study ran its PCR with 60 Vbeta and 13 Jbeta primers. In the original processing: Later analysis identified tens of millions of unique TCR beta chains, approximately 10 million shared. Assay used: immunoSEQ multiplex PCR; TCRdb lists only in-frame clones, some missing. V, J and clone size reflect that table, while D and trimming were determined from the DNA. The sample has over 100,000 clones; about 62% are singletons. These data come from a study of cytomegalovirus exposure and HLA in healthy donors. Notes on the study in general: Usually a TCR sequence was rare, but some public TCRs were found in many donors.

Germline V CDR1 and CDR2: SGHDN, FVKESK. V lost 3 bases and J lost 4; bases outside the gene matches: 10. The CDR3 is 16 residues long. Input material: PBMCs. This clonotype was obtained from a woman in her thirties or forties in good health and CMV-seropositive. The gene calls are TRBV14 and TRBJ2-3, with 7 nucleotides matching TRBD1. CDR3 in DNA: TGTGCCAGCAGCCAGACAGGGCGGTGGGGTCCAGATACGCAGTATTTT. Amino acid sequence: CASSQTGRWGPDTQYF.